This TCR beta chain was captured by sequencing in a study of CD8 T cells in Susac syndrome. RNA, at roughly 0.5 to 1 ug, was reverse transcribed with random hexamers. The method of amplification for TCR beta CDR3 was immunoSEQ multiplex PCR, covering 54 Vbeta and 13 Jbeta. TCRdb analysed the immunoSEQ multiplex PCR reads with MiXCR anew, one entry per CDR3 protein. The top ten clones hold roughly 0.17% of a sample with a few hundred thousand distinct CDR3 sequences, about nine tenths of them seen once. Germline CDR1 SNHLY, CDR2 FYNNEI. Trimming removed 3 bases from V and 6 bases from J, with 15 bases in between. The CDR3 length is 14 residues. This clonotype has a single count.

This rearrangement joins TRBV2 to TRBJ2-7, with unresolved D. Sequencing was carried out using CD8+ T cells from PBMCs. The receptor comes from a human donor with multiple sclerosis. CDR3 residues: CASSDSAGHGEQYF. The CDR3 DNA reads TGTGCCAGCAGTGATTCGGCAGGTCATGGCGAGCAGTACTTC.